The clone carrying this TCR beta chain was seen ten or more times. This sample's time point: after trial treatment. The sample's treatment: LDRT plus nivolumab, ipilimumab, low-dose cyclophosphamide and aspirin (RACIN trial). Alpha- and beta-chain coverage of first-strand cDNA came from TRAV- and TRBV-specific primers. It was with a constant-region primer and a V-primer adapter that TCRs were amplified over about 19 PCR cycles. MiXCR, run by TCRdb on the reads, gives a single entry per CDR3 protein. The sample lists around 80,000 distinct CDR3 sequences, less than 20% seen once, with 1.4% to 1.5% in the top ten. This entry comes from a study of low-dose radiotherapy and immunotherapy resistance in tumors. This CDR3 has 16 residues. V gave up 0 bases and J gave up 3 bases; unmatched junction bases: 6. Germline CDR1 is DFQATT and CDR2 is SNEGSKA (reference sequence).

The chain is built from TRBV20-1 and TRBJ2-1; 9 bases are a match to TRBD2. The sequencing here drew on PBMCs, taken after low-dose radiotherapy plus immunotherapy. The TCR originated in a male donor with prostate cancer. CDR3 amino acids: CSARDETSGFYNEQFF. The CDR3 DNA is TGCAGTGCTAGAGATGAAACTAGCGGGTTCTACAATGAGCAGTTCTTC.